The 18 T cell receptor beta chains below come from one sample, sequenced in a study of human T cells and chemical hapten exposure. Noted time point: pre-sensitization, week 0. Indicated treatment: therapeutic diphenylcyclopropenone sensitization with weekly scalp DPC. Each CDR3 protein is one row after TCRdb ran MiXCR on the RACE reads. The sample holds a few hundred thousand distinct CDR3 sequences, over 5% seen once. The sample consisted of whole blood, taken in connection with sensitization to the hapten diphenylcyclopropenone (DPC). Receptor source: a woman aged 18-29 years with alopecia areata. Some clones in this sample may be carry-over from other donors' samples.

In this sample, this clonotype turned up many times. J is TRBJ2-3 and V is TRBV6-5; D unclear. CDR1 is MNHEY, CDR2 SVGAGI, per germline. This CDR3 contains 13 residues. V was shortened by 8 bases and J by 1 base, with 10 bases between the two germline ends. The CDR3 DNA reads as TGTGCCAGCCATCCAACCGGCACAGATACGCAGTATTTT. Protein product: CASHPTGTDTQYF.

V gene TRBV15 combines with J gene TRBJ1-5; D not resolved. The CDR3 consists of 14 residues. Trimming cost V 0 bases and J 2 bases, with 5 bases left between them. CDR1 and CDR2 from the germline V gene are LNHNV and YYDKDF (reference sequence). The CDR3 protein is CATSRDGGNQPQHF. The CDR3 DNA reads TGTGCCACCAGCAGAGATGGGGGCAATCAGCCCCAGCATTTT.

The rearrangement links TRBV6-5 to TRBJ1-3, with D uncertain. V was cut by 6 bases and J by 0 bases, with 9 bases left in between. Germline V gene sequence: CDR1 MNHEY, CDR2 SVGAGI. This CDR3 spans 14 amino acids. The CDR3 DNA follows: TGTGCCAGCAGGACCAGTTTCTCTGGAAACACCATATATTTT. It translates to CASRTSFSGNTIYF.

In this sample, this clonotype turned up a few times. J is TRBJ2-2 and V is TRBV6-6, with D possibly being TRBD2 (6 bases). V shed 10 bases and J shed 5 bases, with 17 bases lying between them. The CDR3 consists of 14 residues. From germline, CDR1 is MNHNY and CDR2 SVGAGI (reference sequence). The CDR3 sequence is CATFPGRGTGELFF. DNA of the CDR3: TGTGCCACCTTTCCCGGGAGAGGAACCGGGGAGCTGTTTTTT.

This clonotype was recorded at least ten times. This rearrangement joins TRBV7-3 to TRBJ2-5; 7 positions match TRBD1. CDR3 length equals 15 residues. The V gene's germline CDR1 is SGHTA and CDR2 FQGTGA. The J segment lost 4 bases and the V segment lost 4 bases, leaving 9 bases of the junction unmatched. The DNA for the CDR3 is TGTGCCAGCAGCTCCGGAAGGGGGCCAGTAGAGACCCAGTACTTC. It codes for CASSSGRGPVETQYF.

This clonotype was counted many times. The chain carries TRBV7-9 and TRBJ2-6, with 7 bases matching TRBD1. Germline assignment: CDR1 SEHNR and CDR2 FQNEAQ (reference sequence). This CDR3 spans 18 amino acids. Germline trimming cut 3 bases from V and 0 bases from J; bases unmatched to any gene: 8. CDR3 sequence: CASSFPGQLVSGANVLTF. The CDR3 DNA follows: TGTGCCAGCAGCTTTCCGGGACAGCTAGTCTCTGGGGCCAACGTCCTGACTTTC.

In nucleotides, the CDR3 is TGCGCCAGCAGCTTGGCTAGCGGGGGGCCCTTGGAGCAGTTCTTC. Translated, it gives CASSLASGGPLEQFF. The chain employs TRBV5-1 and TRBJ2-1; 11 bases match TRBD2. With 0 bases clipped from V and 10 bases from J, the junction kept 6 bases outside the gene matches. Germline V gives CDR1 SGHRS, CDR2 YFSETQ. The CDR3 runs 15 residues.

This clonotype has more than one count but fewer than ten. The V gene is TRBV3-1, the J gene TRBJ1-1, with 10 bases matching TRBD1. J gave up 9 bases and V 4 bases, and 11 bases lay outside the gene matches. Germline CDR1 and CDR2: LGHDT and YNNKEL (reference sequence). The CDR3 extends over 15 amino acids. As DNA, the CDR3 is TGTGCCAGCAGCCCCAAGACAGGGGGCAAGGGGAAAGCTTTCTTT. Amino acid sequence: CASSPKTGGKGKAFF.

This clonotype was picked up a small number of times. The chain joins TRBV6-6 to TRBJ2-5, with D maybe TRBD1 (6 bases). The germline gives CDR1 MNHNY, CDR2 SVGAGI (reference sequence). The CDR3 has 15 amino acids. The germline V and J ends were trimmed by 4 bases and 0 bases, with 12 bases remaining between them. The DNA of the CDR3 is TGTGCCAGCAGTTTGGACGGACAGAACCAAGAGACCCAGTACTTC. Protein product: CASSLDGQNQETQYF.

The V and J genes are TRBV14 and TRBJ1-1; D not resolved. With 0 bases removed from V and 11 bases from J, the gap between germline ends came to 13 bases. The CDR3 consists of 13 residues. CDR1 is SGHDN, CDR2 FVKESK, per germline. CDR3 region: CASSQDQAGSAFF. The CDR3 DNA reads as TGTGCCAGCAGCCAAGATCAGGCGGGGTCGGCTTTCTTT.

V usage is TRBV5-1 and J usage is TRBJ2-2; D possibly corresponds to TRBD2 (6 bases). The CDR3 extends over 17 amino acids. Trimming shortened V by 4 bases and J by 0 bases, and 16 bases separated the two germline ends. Germline loops: CDR1 SGHRS, CDR2 YFSETQ. The CDR3 nucleotides read TGCGCCAGCAGCCCTCTTGGGACGGGGGCGAACACCGGGGAGCTGTTTTTT. This translates into CASSPLGTGANTGELFF.

This clonotype appeared many times. J is TRBJ1-6 and V is TRBV6-5; the D gene is possibly TRBD1 (5 bases). Trimming took off 0 bases at V and 10 bases at J, with 13 bases between the two ends. Germline V gene lookup returns CDR1 MNHEY and CDR2 SVGAGI. There are 15 residues in the CDR3. The CDR3 region is CASSYSGMEGSPLHF. In DNA form, the CDR3 reads TGTGCCAGCAGTTACTCAGGGATGGAGGGGTCACCCCTCCACTTT.

This clonotype was found many times. The chain has TRBV28 and TRBJ1-2, with 9 positions matching TRBD1. This CDR3 has 14 amino acids. V lost 4 bases and J lost 6; bases outside the gene matches: 6. Germline V CDR1 and CDR2: MDHEN, SYDVKM. The CDR3 nucleotides read TGTGCCAGCAGTTCGGGACAGGGCCCACATGGCTACACCTTC. This gives the protein CASSSGQGPHGYTF.

The chain has TRBV6-6 and TRBJ1-4; 7 bases match TRBD1. This CDR3 comprises 15 residues. The V gene end was trimmed by 6 bases and the J gene end by 5 bases; junction bases not matched to a gene: 9. Germline V lookup: CDR1 MNHNY, CDR2 SVGAGI (reference sequence). The CDR3 DNA reads as TGTGCCAGCAGACACTCGACAGGGTCCAATGAAAAACTGTTTTTT. Translating gives CASRHSTGSNEKLFF.

This clonotype was recorded many times. V usage is TRBV6-2 or TRBV6-3 and J usage is TRBJ1-5; a possible D gene is TRBD1 (5 bases). V was pared by 3 bases and J by 3 bases, with 9 bases between. Per the germline V gene, CDR1 is MNHEY and CDR2 is SVGEGT. The CDR3 runs to 14 residues. CDR3 DNA sequence: TGTGCCAGCAGTTATGACAGCCACAATCAGCCCCAGCATTTT. It specifies CASSYDSHNQPQHF.

There are many counts of this clonotype. The chain has TRBV4-1 and TRBJ1-3, with a tentative D call TRBD1 (5 bases). V dropped 0 bases and J dropped 0 bases, with 15 bases sitting between them. This CDR3 comprises 18 residues. Per the germline V gene, CDR1 is MGHRA and CDR2 is YSYEKL. The CDR3 here is CASSQEAYSQGSGNTIYF. The CDR3 coding sequence is TGCGCCAGCAGCCAAGAGGCGTACTCCCAGGGCTCTGGAAACACCATATATTTT.

The table lists this clonotype with many counts. This chain connects TRBV9 to TRBJ2-3; D might be TRBD1 or TRBD2, each matching 6 bases. The CDR3 loop spans 15 amino acids. Germline CDR1 SGDLS, CDR2 YYNGEE. Trimming removed 0 bases from V and 4 bases from J, with 12 bases in between. CDR3 in DNA: TGTGCCAGCAGCGTAGCGGGGGCTAGCGCAGATACGCAGTATTTT. Translated: CASSVAGASADTQYF.

This clonotype was observed a handful of times. This rearrangement joins TRBV29-1 to TRBJ1-4, with D unresolved. The germline V gene encodes CDR1 SQVTM and CDR2 ANQGSEA. The CDR3 is 13 amino acids. Trimming shortened V by 6 bases and J by 4 bases, and 12 bases separated the two germline ends. Here the CDR3 DNA reads TGCAGCGTATCCCAGGCGATTAATGAAAAACTGTTTTTT. Translated: CSVSQAINEKLFF.